One T cell receptor (beta chain) is described in this entry. Authors' analysis steps: Quantification of nucleated cells was approximated via reference gene primer amplification. TCRdb's table, derived via immunoSEQ multiplex PCR, lists solely in-frame clones and lacks some. V and J calls and clone size are given by that table; D and trimming were obtained from the DNA. In the table there are about 38,000 clones, nearly 90% of which are singletons. The V segment lost 3 bases and the J segment 8 bases; nucleotides outside the gene matches: 5. The CDR3 has 14 residues. The germline V gene has CDR1 SGHAT and CDR2 FQNNGV. The data belong to a study of blood T cell repertoires in COVID-19. About the research overall: Whether acute or convalescent, the COVID-19 samples came from the United States, Italy and Spain. In each case, the material was cDNA or gDNA derived from T cells, B-cell-depleted T cells, or PBMCs.

This receptor was identified in a man aged 55 to 69 with active or convalescent COVID-19. Specimen: peripheral blood. The chain uses TRBV11-2 and TRBJ2-2; 8 positions agree with TRBD2. CDR3 region: CASSFSGTQGELFF. The CDR3 DNA sequence: TGTGCCAGCAGCTTTAGCGGGACGCAAGGGGAGCTGTTTTTT.